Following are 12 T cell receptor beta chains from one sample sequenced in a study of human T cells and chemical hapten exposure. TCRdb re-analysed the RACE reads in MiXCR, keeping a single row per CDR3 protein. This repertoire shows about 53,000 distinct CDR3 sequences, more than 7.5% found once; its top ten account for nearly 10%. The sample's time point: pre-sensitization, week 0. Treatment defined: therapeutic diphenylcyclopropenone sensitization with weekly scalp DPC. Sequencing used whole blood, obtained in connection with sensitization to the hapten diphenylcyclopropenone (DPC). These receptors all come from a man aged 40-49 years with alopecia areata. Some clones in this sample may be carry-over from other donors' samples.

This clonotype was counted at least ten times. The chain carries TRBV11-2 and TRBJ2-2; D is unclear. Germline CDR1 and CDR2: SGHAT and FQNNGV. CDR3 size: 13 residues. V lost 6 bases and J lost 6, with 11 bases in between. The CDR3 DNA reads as TGTGCCAGCAGTTCCCACAGCCCCGGGGAGCTGTTTTTT. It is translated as CASSSHSPGELFF.

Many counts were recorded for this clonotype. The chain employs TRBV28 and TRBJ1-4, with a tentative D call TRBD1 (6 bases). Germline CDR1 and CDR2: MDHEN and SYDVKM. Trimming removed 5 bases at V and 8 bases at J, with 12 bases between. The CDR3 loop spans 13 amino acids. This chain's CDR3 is CASSIQGNEKLFF. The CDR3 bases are TGTGCCAGCAGTATACAGGGTAACGAAAAACTGTTTTTT.

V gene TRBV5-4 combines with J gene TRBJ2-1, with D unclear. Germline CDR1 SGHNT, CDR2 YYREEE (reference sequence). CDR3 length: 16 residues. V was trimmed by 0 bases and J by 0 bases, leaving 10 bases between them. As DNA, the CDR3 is TGTGCCAGCAGCTTGGGTTCAGTGAGCTCCTACAATGAGCAGTTCTTC. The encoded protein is CASSLGSVSSYNEQFF.

CDR3 amino acids: CSAPYLGGGTDTQYF. The CDR3 coding sequence is TGCAGTGCTCCCTACCTTGGCGGGGGGACAGATACGCAGTATTTT. The J gene is TRBJ2-3, the V gene TRBV20-1; TRBD2 aligns across 8 bases. From germline, CDR1 is DFQATT and CDR2 SNEGSKA (reference sequence). The CDR3 is 15 residues long. The trim removed 5 bases at V and 3 bases at J, leaving 10 bases unmatched.

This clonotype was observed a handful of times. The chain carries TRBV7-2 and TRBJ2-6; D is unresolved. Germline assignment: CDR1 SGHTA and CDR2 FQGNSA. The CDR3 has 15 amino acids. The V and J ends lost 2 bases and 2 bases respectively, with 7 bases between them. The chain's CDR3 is CASSLQTPGANVLTF. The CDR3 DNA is TGTGCCAGCAGCTTACAGACCCCTGGGGCCAACGTCCTGACTTTC.

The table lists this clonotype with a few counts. The CDR3 DNA follows: TGTGCCAGCAGTTTACAGGGGGCTATCGGGGAGCTGTTTTTT. Translation gives CASSLQGAIGELFF. The V and J genes are TRBV12-3 or TRBV12-4 and TRBJ2-2; 8 bases are a match to TRBD1. This CDR3 is built from 14 residues. The ends lost 2 bases at V and 7 bases at J; junction bases unmatched: 3.

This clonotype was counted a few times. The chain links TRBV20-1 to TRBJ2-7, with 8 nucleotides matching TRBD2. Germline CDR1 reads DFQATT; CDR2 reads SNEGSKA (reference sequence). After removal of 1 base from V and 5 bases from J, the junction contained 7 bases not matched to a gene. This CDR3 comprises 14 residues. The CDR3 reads CSARAAGGIHEQYF. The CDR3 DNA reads TGCAGTGCTAGAGCGGCGGGAGGAATCCACGAGCAGTACTTC.

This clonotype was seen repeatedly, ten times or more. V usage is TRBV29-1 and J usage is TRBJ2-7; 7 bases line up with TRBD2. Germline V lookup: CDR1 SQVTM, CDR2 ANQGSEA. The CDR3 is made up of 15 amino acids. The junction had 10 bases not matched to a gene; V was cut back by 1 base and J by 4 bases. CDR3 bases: TGCAGCGTTGAAGCCTCTTCGGGAGGCCCTTACGAGCAGTACTTC. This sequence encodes CSVEASSGGPYEQYF.

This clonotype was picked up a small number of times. The chain's CDR3 is CASSQIYEQYF. CDR3 coding DNA: TGTGCCAGCAGCCAGATCTACGAGCAGTACTTC. This chain connects TRBV3-1 to TRBJ2-7; no reliable D call. Germline loops: CDR1 LGHDT, CDR2 YNNKEL (reference sequence). The CDR3 spans 11 residues. Trimming stripped 3 bases from V and 3 bases from J, with 3 bases between.

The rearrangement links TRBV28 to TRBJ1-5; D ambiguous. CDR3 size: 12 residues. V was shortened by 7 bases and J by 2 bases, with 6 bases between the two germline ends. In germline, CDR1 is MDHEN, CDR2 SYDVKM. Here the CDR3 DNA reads TGTGCCAGCATGGTGGGCAATCAGCCCCAGCATTTT. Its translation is CASMVGNQPQHF.

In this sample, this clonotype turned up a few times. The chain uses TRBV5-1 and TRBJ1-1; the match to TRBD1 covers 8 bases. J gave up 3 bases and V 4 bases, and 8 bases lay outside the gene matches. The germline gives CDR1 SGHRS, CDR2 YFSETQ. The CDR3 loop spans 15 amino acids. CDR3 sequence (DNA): TGCGCCAGCAGCGGAGGACAGGGAAGAGACACTGAAGCTTTCTTT. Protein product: CASSGGQGRDTEAFF.

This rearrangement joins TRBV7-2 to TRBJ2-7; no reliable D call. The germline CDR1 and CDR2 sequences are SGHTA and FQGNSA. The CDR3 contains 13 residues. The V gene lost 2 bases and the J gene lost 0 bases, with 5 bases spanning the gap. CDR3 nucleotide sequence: TGTGCCAGCAGCTTAATCCCCTCCTACGAGCAGTACTTC. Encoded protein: CASSLIPSYEQYF.